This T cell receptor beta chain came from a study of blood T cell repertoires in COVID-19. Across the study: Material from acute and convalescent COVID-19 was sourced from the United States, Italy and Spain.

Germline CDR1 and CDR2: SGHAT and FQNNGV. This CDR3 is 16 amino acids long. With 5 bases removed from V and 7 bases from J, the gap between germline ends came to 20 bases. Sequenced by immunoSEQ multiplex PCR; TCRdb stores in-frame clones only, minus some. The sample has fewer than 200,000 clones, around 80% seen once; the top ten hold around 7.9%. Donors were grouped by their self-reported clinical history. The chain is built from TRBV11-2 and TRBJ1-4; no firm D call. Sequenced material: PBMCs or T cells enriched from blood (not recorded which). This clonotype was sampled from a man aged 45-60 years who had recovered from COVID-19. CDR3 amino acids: CASSTRTGNGREKLFF. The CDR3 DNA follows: TGTGCCAGCAGCACAAGAACCGGGAACGGACGTGAAAAACTGTTTTTT.